Shown below are 14 T cell receptor beta chains from a single sample sequenced in a study of OX40 agonist ivuxolimab in advanced cancers. Assay used: immunoSEQ multiplex PCR; TCRdb lists only in-frame clones, some missing. The sample comprises about 73,000 clones, 80% to 90% of which are singletons, and approximately 11% rests with the top ten. The specimen comprised CD4+ or CD8+ T cells sorted from blood, sampled in a trial of the OX40 agonist ivuxolimab. All receptors come from an adult with an advanced solid tumor such as melanoma, head and neck, liver or kidney cancer.

This clone came up a few times. V is TRBV29-1 and J is TRBJ2-2; D gene uncertain. Germline V CDR1 and CDR2: SQVTM, ANQGSEA. V dropped 4 bases and J dropped 4 bases, with 13 bases sitting between them. The CDR3 consists of 14 residues. CDR3 residues: CSVVGLAATGELFF. DNA for the CDR3: TGCAGCGTTGTGGGCCTGGCCGCCACCGGGGAGCTGTTTTTT.

In regard to this clone: The same CDR3 arises from other DNA sequences in this sample as well. This chain joins TRBV9 and TRBJ1-3; D ambiguous. Looked up from germline, CDR1 is SGDLS and CDR2 is YYNGEE. V lost 0 bases and J 0 bases, leaving 7 bases between the germline ends. CDR3 length: 15 amino acids. The CDR3 is CASSVGGNSGNTIYF. The CDR3, as DNA: TGTGCCAGCAGCGTAGGTGGTAACTCTGGAAACACCATATATTTT. Supplemented by reference TRBV9 and TRBJ1-3, the full variable domain reads DSGVTQTPKHLITATGQRVTLRCSPRSGDLSVYWYQQSLDQGLQFLIQYYNGEERAKGNILERFSAQQFPDLHSELNLSSLELGDSALYFCASSVGGNSGNTIYFGEGSWLTVV.

The CDR3 loop reads CASTALSPDRVSNEQFF. The CDR3, as DNA: TGCGCCAGCACCGCCCTCTCTCCGGACAGGGTCAGCAATGAGCAGTTCTTC. The rearrangement joins TRBV10-2 to TRBJ2-1; 8 bases are a match to TRBD1. Per germline, CDR1 WSHSY and CDR2 SAAADI. V shed 7 bases, J shed 6 bases, and the junction held 17 bases outside the gene matches. CDR3 length: 17 residues.

In this sample, this clone turned up once. V is TRBV30 and J is TRBJ2-1, with 16 bases that match TRBD2. The CDR3 has 15 amino acids. CDR1 and CDR2 (germline): GTSNPN, SVGIG (reference sequence). J lost 15 bases, V lost 0 bases, and 8 bases had no gene match. The CDR3 nucleotides are TGTGCCTGGAGTGTACCCGGGACTAGCGGGGGGGCACCGTTCTTC. Translating gives CAWSVPGTSGGAPFF.

The chain combines TRBV10-3 with TRBJ1-2; perhaps TRBD1 as D (5 bases). Germline V gene sequence: CDR1 ENHRY, CDR2 SYGVKD. V was clipped by 0 bases and J by 4 bases, with 9 bases between them. CDR3 size: 14 residues. The CDR3 spells CAISESDNFYGYTF. In DNA, the CDR3 is TGTGCCATCAGTGAGTCGGACAATTTCTATGGCTACACCTTC.

This clone was picked up one time. The V gene is TRBV9, the J gene TRBJ2-7, with 9 bases fitting TRBD1. This CDR3 region has 15 residues. V lost 4 bases to trimming and J lost 2 bases; unmatched junction nucleotides: 7. Germline CDR1 reads SGDLS; CDR2 reads YYNGEE. CDR3 coding DNA: TGTGCCAGCAGCCCCAGGGGACAGGGAACCTACGAGCAGTACTTC. This translates into CASSPRGQGTYEQYF.

The V and J genes are TRBV7-3 and TRBJ2-2; perhaps D is TRBD1 or TRBD2 (5 bases each). CDR3 size: 12 residues. V was shortened by 2 bases and J by 9 bases, with 7 bases between the two germline ends. Germline CDR1 SGHTA, CDR2 FQGTGA. CDR3 in amino acids: CASSLEGRELFF. CDR3 bases: TGTGCCAGCAGCTTAGAGGGACGGGAGCTGTTTTTT.

This chain's CDR3 is CASVGRPHVQHYEQYF. CDR3 sequence (DNA): TGTGCCAGCGTCGGGAGGCCACACGTGCAACACTACGAGCAGTACTTC. The genes are TRBV13 and TRBJ2-7; the match to TRBD2 covers 7 bases. The ends lost 8 bases at V and 3 bases at J; junction bases unmatched: 16. CDR3 length: 16 amino acids. CDR1 PRHDT and CDR2 FYEKMQ come from the germline V gene (reference sequence).

This clone was detected only once. The chain has TRBV28 and TRBJ1-5, with 8 bases aligning to TRBD1. V lost 10 bases and J lost 4; bases outside the gene matches: 6. The CDR3 runs 13 residues. Germline V lookup: CDR1 MDHEN, CDR2 SYDVKM. The CDR3 region is CATQQGENQPQHF. DNA of the CDR3: TGTGCCACCCAACAGGGGGAGAATCAGCCCCAGCATTTT.

The rearrangement joins TRBV7-9 to TRBJ2-1, with a weak D call TRBD2 (6 bases). The CDR3 extends over 13 amino acids. In germline, CDR1 is SEHNR, CDR2 FQNEAQ (reference sequence). With 8 bases removed from V and 5 bases from J, the gap between germline ends came to 13 bases. In nucleotides, the CDR3 is TGTGCCAGCCTACCGGACTATCACAATGAGCAGTTCTTC. It encodes CASLPDYHNEQFF.

V usage is TRBV5-1 and J usage is TRBJ2-7; D unclear. The length of the CDR3 is 15 residues. Germline V gene lookup returns CDR1 SGHRS and CDR2 YFSETQ. Trimming removed 4 bases at V and 0 bases at J, with 14 bases between. This chain's CDR3 is CASSPSGVSSYEQYF. The CDR3 DNA sequence: TGCGCCAGCAGCCCGAGTGGGGTTTCCTCCTACGAGCAGTACTTC. The complete variable domain, with remaining parts taken from reference TRBV5-1 and TRBJ2-7, reads KAGVTQTPRYLIKTRGQQVTLSCSPISGHRSVSWYQQTPGQGLQFLFEYFSETQRNKGNFPGRFSGRQFSNSRSEMNVSTLELGDSALYLCASSPSGVSSYEQYFGPGTRLTVT.

The chain links TRBV27 to TRBJ1-1; 7 bases line up with TRBD1. CDR1 and CDR2 (germline): MNHEY, SMNVEV (reference sequence). Trimming at V came to 3 bases and at J to 6 bases, leaving 4 bases not matched to a gene. This CDR3 is 13 amino acids long. The CDR3, as DNA: TGTGCCAGCAGTTTTAGGGGGCTCCCTGAAGCTTTCTTT. Translated, it gives CASSFRGLPEAFF.

The chain carries TRBV9 and TRBJ1-3; tentative D call: TRBD1 (5 bases). Deletions cut 0 bases from V and 4 bases from J, with 11 bases between. Germline lookup yields CDR1 SGDLS and CDR2 YYNGEE. The CDR3 sequence is 15 residues long. CDR3 sequence (DNA): TGTGCCAGCAGCGTAGGAGAGGGGTGGGGAAACACCATATATTTT. Amino acids: CASSVGEGWGNTIYF. The whole variable domain, remainder taken from reference TRBV9 and TRBJ1-3, is DSGVTQTPKHLITATGQRVTLRCSPRSGDLSVYWYQQSLDQGLQFLIQYYNGEERAKGNILERFSAQQFPDLHSELNLSSLELGDSALYFCASSVGEGWGNTIYFGEGSWLTVV.

The V call is TRBV27, the J call TRBJ1-5; TRBD1 is a possible D gene (6 bases). Germline V lookup: CDR1 MNHEY, CDR2 SMNVEV (reference sequence). CDR3 size: 16 residues. V lost 5 bases, J lost 1 base, and 15 bases lay in between. The CDR3 region has the DNA TGTGCCAGCAGTATACGGGGGGGGGCGAGCAATCAGCCCCAGCATTTT. Its translation is CASSIRGGASNQPQHF.